This TCR beta chain appears in the sequencing data of a study of T cell responses to AZD1222 COVID-19 vaccine. Study-level background: Some second doses came at about 4 weeks and others at about 12 weeks; these were pooled.

V gave up 3 bases and J gave up 9 bases; unmatched junction bases: 1. This CDR3 contains 13 residues. CDR1 is KGHDR, CDR2 SFDVKD, per germline. To note about this clone: Its specificity is unknown.

Measured with immunoSEQ multiplex PCR; TCRdb has only the in-frame clones, and not every one. Among fewer than 300,000 clones listed, 85% to 95% were seen once. Regarding the study as a whole: Baseline antibody screening turned up just six or seven seropositive AZD1222 recipients. Two AZD1222 doses significantly raised spike-specific TCR breadth and depth over controls. Targeting of unmutated variant regions was reportedly seen in nearly half of spike-specific TCRs.

The V and J genes are TRBV24-1 and TRBJ2-1; 10 bases match TRBD2. The sequence came from an adult in good health. Sequencing used peripheral blood, obtained on day 0 of AZD1222 vaccination. CDR3 amino acids: CATSDRLAGEQFF. The CDR3 DNA is TGTGCCACCAGTGATCGACTAGCGGGTGAGCAGTTCTTC.